The clone carrying this T cell receptor (beta chain) was seen at least ten times. RNA transcripts provided the source from which TCR beta CDR3 regions were amplified. The HTBI primer set was used in a first-round RT-PCR of the TCR CDR3. Each CDR3 protein is one row after TCRdb ran MiXCR on the multiplex PCR reads. In the table there are fewer than 750,000 distinct CDR3 sequences, about 14% of which are singletons. V was pared by 5 bases and J by 4 bases, with 14 bases of the junction left unmatched. CDR1 is MDHEN, CDR2 SYDVKM, per germline. The CDR3 is made up of 19 amino acids. The data were taken from a study of T cells in Graves' hyperthyroidism and ophthalmopathy. Overall study: The initial diagnosis was the point when peripheral blood was collected, ahead of any treatment.

A NOSPECS grade of at least 4, a Clinical Activity Score of at least 3 and duration under 3 months were recorded in ophthalmopathy patients. Fresh 10 ml peripheral blood yielded PBMCs. The specimen sequenced was blood. This receptor was taken from a woman in her fifties or sixties with Graves' ophthalmopathy. V is TRBV28 and J is TRBJ2-3, with 14 bases fitting TRBD2. CDR3 loop: CASSVTGTSGSPGADTQYF. CDR3 sequence (DNA): TGTGCCAGCAGTGTCACCGGGACTAGCGGGAGCCCTGGCGCAGATACGCAGTATTTT.